This T cell receptor beta chain was recovered during a study of shared clonotypes between healthy human individuals. The CDR3 has 18 residues. From germline, CDR1 is MGHRA and CDR2 YSYEKL. V trimming: 5 bases; J trimming: 1 base; junction bases outside the gene matches: 10. This clone showed up just once. Its antigen remains unknown. Findings of the study overall: Clonotype sharing levels among donors were expected to vary with sequencing depth.

Produced via immunoSEQ multiplex PCR; TCRdb's table is partial and in-frame only. The sample contains roughly 2.4 million clones, about 94% of which appear only once. The sequence was collected from a young man in good health. V usage is TRBV4-1 and J usage is TRBJ2-3; 12 nucleotides line up with TRBD2. The sequenced sample was naive CD4+ T cells sorted from blood. Subset reported: CD45RA+ positively selected. CDR3 region: CASSIGLAGGRRTDTQYF. In nucleotides, the CDR3 is TGCGCCAGCAGCATCGGGCTAGCGGGGGGGCGTCGCACAGATACGCAGTATTTT.